The sequence of this T cell receptor (beta chain) was determined in a study of T cell repertoires in ileal Crohn's disease (dated by TCRdb to about 2019). In terms of the full investigation: The median duration of disease was approximately eight years, and at the time of surgery around 32% of patients were active smokers. Every patient underwent surgery because of a complication, which was stricturing disease in around 60% and penetrating disease in roughly 40%. Roughly half of the patients were given postoperative therapy, with around eleven receiving thiopurines and about 19 receiving anti-TNF agents. A prospective multicentre cohort supplied the roughly 57 Crohn's disease patients whose TCR repertoires were analysed. The study ran alongside a multicentre cohort designed to identify predictors of early endoscopic recurrence after ileocolonic resection. Endoscopic postoperative recurrence was defined by a Rutgeerts score above i0. A total of about 170 mucosal samples from 57 patients were sequenced, collected from several sites on the surgical specimen and at postoperative endoscopy. On the study overall, not on this receptor specifically: Compared with CD4 T cells, sorted CD8 T cells contained more high-frequency clones, which suggests that the mucosal expansions were mostly CD8. Compared with non-smokers, patients who were active smokers at surgery showed a significantly higher proportion of clonal expansions (roughly 26% vs 20%, p=0.02). Only a subgroup of patients, of unstated size, had their mucosal CD4 and CD8 T cells sorted and sequenced. Endoscopic recurrence was linked to a higher percentage of high-frequency clones at surgery, and recurrence occurred in every patient whose clonality exceeded 26.8% (18/57).

For commercial TCRB immunosequencing, around 500 nanograms of biopsy DNA were submitted for each sample. A two-step, amplification bias-controlled multiplex PCR was used by Adaptive Biotechnology to amplify CDR3 regions from genomic DNA. In the first PCR, primers covered every V and J gene segment, and in the second PCR, barcodes and Illumina adapters were added. CDR3 libraries were sequenced on an Illumina instrument. The study's processing was this. The analysis used both the pipelines supplied by the vendor and custom analysis of the raw data in R/Bioconductor with R version 3.3.0. Clonality, ranging from 0 to 1, was calculated as the inverse of the normalised Shannon entropy of all productive clones. The repertoire share taken up by the top 100 clones defined high-frequency clones, and only clones that passed a 95% confidence test were kept. The Simpson index measured repertoire diversity, and the Morisita-Horn index measured overlap between samples. The clones in this table, taken by TCRdb from immuneACCESS, are in-frame only. Not every clone is retained; where verified, under half of the shortfall comes from an unresolved V gene, and the cause of the rest is unknown. V, J and clone size reflect that table, while D and trimming were determined from the DNA. The sample table shows roughly 15,000 clones, and 78% are seen once. The ten largest account for approximately 18% of the sample.

Eligible patients were adults with ileal or ileocolonic Crohn's disease who had an indication for ileocolonic resection. Whole ileal mucosal biopsies were stored frozen at -80°C before DNA extraction. Genomic DNA was isolated from frozen whole biopsies using a TRizol-based method, and the DNA was quantified with a NanoDrop 2000 spectrophotometer. Of note for this clone: It has no known antigen specificity. One base away there is no much larger clone; base qualities are not given. Other DNA sequences in the same sample also yield this CDR3.

The sequenced material came from ileal tissue. The clonotype comes from an adult with Crohn's disease.

The DNA sequence reads TGTGCCAGCAGCACACGACTGGATACGCAGTATTTT. Its protein product is CASSTRLDTQYF. The chain joins TRBV7-2 to TRBJ2-3, with the D gene uncertain. The trim is 5 bases for V and 6 bases for J, with a gap of 9 bases between the germline ends. The CDR3 runs 12 residues from the cysteine to the phenylalanine. Of all the DNA, just the CDR3 is kept, 36 bases in frame from base 1. The germline V gene specifies SGHTA as CDR1 and FQGNSA as CDR2.